What follows describes a single TCR beta chain. It was into CD45RA+ naive and CD45RA-negative memory subsets that the CD4+ cells were split. This sample stems from a study of shared clonotypes between healthy human individuals. TCRdb keeps only in-frame clones here, not all; method: immunoSEQ multiplex PCR. The sample consists of 330,000 or so clones, approximately 74% of them appearing once. The V end lost 5 bases, the J end lost 7 bases, and 15 bases lay between the germline ends. The CDR3 is 13 amino acids. CDR1 SGHTS and CDR2 YDEGEE come from the germline V gene. Specimen: memory CD4+ T cells sorted from blood. As to subset: CD45RA-negative fraction. The chain is built from TRBV5-8 and TRBJ1-1; D is perhaps TRBD1 (6 bases). This clonotype was sampled from a young man in good health. Here the CDR3 reads CASSRTAVHEAFF. CDR3 in DNA: TGTGCCAGCAGTCGGACAGCCGTGCATGAAGCTTTCTTT.